This T cell receptor beta chain was sequenced during a study of vaccination and CD4 T cells after COVID-19. Time point meaning: late sampling 161 to 241 days after vaccination in three convalescent patients. This sample's treatment: roughly 11-day PBMC culture with coronavirus spike peptide pools or control peptides (ViraFEST assay). Cultured CD4+ T-cell DNA underwent Oncomine TCR Beta short-read sequencing. MiXCR, run by TCRdb on the PCR reads, gives a single entry per CDR3 protein. The profile shows 20,000 to 25,000 distinct CDR3 sequences, 43% of them singletons. The CDR3 is 15 amino acids. V dropped 7 bases and J dropped 0 bases, with 13 bases sitting between them. CDR1 is MDHEN and CDR2 is SYDVKM in the germline V gene. Remarks on this clonotype: Its antigen is as yet unknown.

This TCR came from a human donor who had recovered from COVID-19. Sequenced here: CD4+ T cells from blood, cultured in vitro, sampled about 7 months after SARS-CoV-2 vaccination. The rearrangement links TRBV28 to TRBJ2-1, with D possibly TRBD2 on 6 matching bases. CDR3 sequence: CASIREVGSYNEQFF. CDR3 DNA: TGTGCCAGCATTAGGGAGGTGGGCTCCTACAATGAGCAGTTCTTC.